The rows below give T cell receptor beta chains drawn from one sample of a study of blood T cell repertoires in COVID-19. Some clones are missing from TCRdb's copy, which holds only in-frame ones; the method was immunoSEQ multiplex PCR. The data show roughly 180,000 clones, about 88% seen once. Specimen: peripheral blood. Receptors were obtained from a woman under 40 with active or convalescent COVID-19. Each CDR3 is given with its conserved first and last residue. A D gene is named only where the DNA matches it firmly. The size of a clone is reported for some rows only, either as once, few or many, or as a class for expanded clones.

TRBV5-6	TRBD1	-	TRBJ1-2	TGTGCCAGCAGCGACAGGGGCTATGGCTACACCTTC	CASSDRGYGYTF
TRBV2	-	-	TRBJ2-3	TGTGCCAGCATGGAGCGTAGCACAGATACGCAGTATTTT	CASMERSTDTQYF
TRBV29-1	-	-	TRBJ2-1	TGCAGCGTTGAACCCTCTGGACAGTCGAATGAGCAGTTCTTC	CSVEPSGQSNEQFF
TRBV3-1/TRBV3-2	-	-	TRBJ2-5	TGTGCCAGCAGCCAAGACCCCGGATGGACATATGAACCCCAAGAGACCCAGTACTTC	CASSQDPGWTYEPQETQYF
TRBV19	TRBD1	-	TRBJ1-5	TGTGCCAGTACCCGACAGGGGGATCAGCCCCAGCATTTT	CASTRQGDQPQHF
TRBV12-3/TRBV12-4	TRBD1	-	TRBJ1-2	TGTGCCAGCAGTTTGGACAGGGACTATGGCTACACCTTC	CASSLDRDYGYTF
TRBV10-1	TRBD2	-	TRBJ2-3	TGCGCCAGCAGTGACAGGGGACTAGGCACAGATACGCAGTATTTT	CASSDRGLGTDTQYF
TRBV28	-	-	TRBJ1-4	TGTGCCAGCACCGGTCCCATTTCTAAACTGTTTTTT	CASTGPISKLFF
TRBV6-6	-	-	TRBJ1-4	TGTGCCAGCAGCAACAGGCCTAATGAAAAACTGTTTTTT	CASSNRPNEKLFF
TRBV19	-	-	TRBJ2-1	TGTGCCAGTAGTCGCGGGATCTCCTACAATGAGCAGTTCTTC	CASSRGISYNEQFF
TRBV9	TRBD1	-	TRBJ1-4	TGTGCCAGCAGCGTACGAGGACAGGGATATGAAAAACTGTTTTTT	CASSVRGQGYEKLFF
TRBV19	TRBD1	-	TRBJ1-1	TGTGCCAGTAGTAGGACAGGGGGCTCCACTGAAGCTTTCTTT	CASSRTGGSTEAFF
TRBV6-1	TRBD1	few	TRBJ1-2	TGTGCCAGCAGTGTAGATGGGGGACAGCCTAGCTATGGCTACACCTTC	CASSVDGGQPSYGYTF
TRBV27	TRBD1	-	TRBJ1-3	TGTGCCAGCAGAACAGGGGCGTCTGGAAACACCATATATTTT	CASRTGASGNTIYF
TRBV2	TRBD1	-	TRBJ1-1	TGTGCCAGCAGCCCAACGACAGGGCTTGACCCGGGGGCTTTCTTT	CASSPTTGLDPGAFF
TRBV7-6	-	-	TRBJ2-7	TGTGCCAGCGTAGGTGCGGCCTCCTACGAGCAGTACTTC	CASVGAASYEQYF
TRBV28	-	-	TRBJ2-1	TGTGCCAGCAGTGCAGGGGGGACTAGTGCCGTAGGTGAGCAGTTCTTC	CASSAGGTSAVGEQFF
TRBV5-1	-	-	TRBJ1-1	TGCGCCAGCAGCTTGGGGGCGGGGGCGAACACTGAAGCTTTCTTT	CASSLGAGANTEAFF
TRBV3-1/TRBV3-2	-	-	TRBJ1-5	TGTGCCAGCAGACATTCCGGGGGCAATCAGCCCCAGCATTTT	CASRHSGGNQPQHF
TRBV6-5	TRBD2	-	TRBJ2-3	TGTGCCAGCAGTTACGGGAGGGTGGGCACAGATACGCAGTATTTT	CASSYGRVGTDTQYF
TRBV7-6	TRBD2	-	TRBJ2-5	TGTGCCAGCAGCCTCCTTCGGCCGGGGGGAGAGACCCAGTACTTC	CASSLLRPGGETQYF
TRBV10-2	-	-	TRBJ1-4	TGCGCCAGCAGGGATCAGGGGTGGAGTGAAAAACTGTTTTTT	CASRDQGWSEKLFF
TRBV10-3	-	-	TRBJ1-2	TGTGCCATCAGCCCTTCGGGACTCCCCTATACCTTC	CAISPSGLPYTF
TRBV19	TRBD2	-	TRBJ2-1	TGTGCCAGTAGTATTAGGGGGCTAGCGGGAAGCTCCTACAATGAGCAGTTCTTC	CASSIRGLAGSSYNEQFF
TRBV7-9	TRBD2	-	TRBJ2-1	TGTGCCAGCAGCCCAGTACTAGCGGGGAGCTCCTACAATGAGCAGTTCTTC	CASSPVLAGSSYNEQFF
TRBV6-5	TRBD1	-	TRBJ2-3	TGTGCCAGCGCCGGGACAGGGGACACAGATACGCAGTATTTT	CASAGTGDTDTQYF